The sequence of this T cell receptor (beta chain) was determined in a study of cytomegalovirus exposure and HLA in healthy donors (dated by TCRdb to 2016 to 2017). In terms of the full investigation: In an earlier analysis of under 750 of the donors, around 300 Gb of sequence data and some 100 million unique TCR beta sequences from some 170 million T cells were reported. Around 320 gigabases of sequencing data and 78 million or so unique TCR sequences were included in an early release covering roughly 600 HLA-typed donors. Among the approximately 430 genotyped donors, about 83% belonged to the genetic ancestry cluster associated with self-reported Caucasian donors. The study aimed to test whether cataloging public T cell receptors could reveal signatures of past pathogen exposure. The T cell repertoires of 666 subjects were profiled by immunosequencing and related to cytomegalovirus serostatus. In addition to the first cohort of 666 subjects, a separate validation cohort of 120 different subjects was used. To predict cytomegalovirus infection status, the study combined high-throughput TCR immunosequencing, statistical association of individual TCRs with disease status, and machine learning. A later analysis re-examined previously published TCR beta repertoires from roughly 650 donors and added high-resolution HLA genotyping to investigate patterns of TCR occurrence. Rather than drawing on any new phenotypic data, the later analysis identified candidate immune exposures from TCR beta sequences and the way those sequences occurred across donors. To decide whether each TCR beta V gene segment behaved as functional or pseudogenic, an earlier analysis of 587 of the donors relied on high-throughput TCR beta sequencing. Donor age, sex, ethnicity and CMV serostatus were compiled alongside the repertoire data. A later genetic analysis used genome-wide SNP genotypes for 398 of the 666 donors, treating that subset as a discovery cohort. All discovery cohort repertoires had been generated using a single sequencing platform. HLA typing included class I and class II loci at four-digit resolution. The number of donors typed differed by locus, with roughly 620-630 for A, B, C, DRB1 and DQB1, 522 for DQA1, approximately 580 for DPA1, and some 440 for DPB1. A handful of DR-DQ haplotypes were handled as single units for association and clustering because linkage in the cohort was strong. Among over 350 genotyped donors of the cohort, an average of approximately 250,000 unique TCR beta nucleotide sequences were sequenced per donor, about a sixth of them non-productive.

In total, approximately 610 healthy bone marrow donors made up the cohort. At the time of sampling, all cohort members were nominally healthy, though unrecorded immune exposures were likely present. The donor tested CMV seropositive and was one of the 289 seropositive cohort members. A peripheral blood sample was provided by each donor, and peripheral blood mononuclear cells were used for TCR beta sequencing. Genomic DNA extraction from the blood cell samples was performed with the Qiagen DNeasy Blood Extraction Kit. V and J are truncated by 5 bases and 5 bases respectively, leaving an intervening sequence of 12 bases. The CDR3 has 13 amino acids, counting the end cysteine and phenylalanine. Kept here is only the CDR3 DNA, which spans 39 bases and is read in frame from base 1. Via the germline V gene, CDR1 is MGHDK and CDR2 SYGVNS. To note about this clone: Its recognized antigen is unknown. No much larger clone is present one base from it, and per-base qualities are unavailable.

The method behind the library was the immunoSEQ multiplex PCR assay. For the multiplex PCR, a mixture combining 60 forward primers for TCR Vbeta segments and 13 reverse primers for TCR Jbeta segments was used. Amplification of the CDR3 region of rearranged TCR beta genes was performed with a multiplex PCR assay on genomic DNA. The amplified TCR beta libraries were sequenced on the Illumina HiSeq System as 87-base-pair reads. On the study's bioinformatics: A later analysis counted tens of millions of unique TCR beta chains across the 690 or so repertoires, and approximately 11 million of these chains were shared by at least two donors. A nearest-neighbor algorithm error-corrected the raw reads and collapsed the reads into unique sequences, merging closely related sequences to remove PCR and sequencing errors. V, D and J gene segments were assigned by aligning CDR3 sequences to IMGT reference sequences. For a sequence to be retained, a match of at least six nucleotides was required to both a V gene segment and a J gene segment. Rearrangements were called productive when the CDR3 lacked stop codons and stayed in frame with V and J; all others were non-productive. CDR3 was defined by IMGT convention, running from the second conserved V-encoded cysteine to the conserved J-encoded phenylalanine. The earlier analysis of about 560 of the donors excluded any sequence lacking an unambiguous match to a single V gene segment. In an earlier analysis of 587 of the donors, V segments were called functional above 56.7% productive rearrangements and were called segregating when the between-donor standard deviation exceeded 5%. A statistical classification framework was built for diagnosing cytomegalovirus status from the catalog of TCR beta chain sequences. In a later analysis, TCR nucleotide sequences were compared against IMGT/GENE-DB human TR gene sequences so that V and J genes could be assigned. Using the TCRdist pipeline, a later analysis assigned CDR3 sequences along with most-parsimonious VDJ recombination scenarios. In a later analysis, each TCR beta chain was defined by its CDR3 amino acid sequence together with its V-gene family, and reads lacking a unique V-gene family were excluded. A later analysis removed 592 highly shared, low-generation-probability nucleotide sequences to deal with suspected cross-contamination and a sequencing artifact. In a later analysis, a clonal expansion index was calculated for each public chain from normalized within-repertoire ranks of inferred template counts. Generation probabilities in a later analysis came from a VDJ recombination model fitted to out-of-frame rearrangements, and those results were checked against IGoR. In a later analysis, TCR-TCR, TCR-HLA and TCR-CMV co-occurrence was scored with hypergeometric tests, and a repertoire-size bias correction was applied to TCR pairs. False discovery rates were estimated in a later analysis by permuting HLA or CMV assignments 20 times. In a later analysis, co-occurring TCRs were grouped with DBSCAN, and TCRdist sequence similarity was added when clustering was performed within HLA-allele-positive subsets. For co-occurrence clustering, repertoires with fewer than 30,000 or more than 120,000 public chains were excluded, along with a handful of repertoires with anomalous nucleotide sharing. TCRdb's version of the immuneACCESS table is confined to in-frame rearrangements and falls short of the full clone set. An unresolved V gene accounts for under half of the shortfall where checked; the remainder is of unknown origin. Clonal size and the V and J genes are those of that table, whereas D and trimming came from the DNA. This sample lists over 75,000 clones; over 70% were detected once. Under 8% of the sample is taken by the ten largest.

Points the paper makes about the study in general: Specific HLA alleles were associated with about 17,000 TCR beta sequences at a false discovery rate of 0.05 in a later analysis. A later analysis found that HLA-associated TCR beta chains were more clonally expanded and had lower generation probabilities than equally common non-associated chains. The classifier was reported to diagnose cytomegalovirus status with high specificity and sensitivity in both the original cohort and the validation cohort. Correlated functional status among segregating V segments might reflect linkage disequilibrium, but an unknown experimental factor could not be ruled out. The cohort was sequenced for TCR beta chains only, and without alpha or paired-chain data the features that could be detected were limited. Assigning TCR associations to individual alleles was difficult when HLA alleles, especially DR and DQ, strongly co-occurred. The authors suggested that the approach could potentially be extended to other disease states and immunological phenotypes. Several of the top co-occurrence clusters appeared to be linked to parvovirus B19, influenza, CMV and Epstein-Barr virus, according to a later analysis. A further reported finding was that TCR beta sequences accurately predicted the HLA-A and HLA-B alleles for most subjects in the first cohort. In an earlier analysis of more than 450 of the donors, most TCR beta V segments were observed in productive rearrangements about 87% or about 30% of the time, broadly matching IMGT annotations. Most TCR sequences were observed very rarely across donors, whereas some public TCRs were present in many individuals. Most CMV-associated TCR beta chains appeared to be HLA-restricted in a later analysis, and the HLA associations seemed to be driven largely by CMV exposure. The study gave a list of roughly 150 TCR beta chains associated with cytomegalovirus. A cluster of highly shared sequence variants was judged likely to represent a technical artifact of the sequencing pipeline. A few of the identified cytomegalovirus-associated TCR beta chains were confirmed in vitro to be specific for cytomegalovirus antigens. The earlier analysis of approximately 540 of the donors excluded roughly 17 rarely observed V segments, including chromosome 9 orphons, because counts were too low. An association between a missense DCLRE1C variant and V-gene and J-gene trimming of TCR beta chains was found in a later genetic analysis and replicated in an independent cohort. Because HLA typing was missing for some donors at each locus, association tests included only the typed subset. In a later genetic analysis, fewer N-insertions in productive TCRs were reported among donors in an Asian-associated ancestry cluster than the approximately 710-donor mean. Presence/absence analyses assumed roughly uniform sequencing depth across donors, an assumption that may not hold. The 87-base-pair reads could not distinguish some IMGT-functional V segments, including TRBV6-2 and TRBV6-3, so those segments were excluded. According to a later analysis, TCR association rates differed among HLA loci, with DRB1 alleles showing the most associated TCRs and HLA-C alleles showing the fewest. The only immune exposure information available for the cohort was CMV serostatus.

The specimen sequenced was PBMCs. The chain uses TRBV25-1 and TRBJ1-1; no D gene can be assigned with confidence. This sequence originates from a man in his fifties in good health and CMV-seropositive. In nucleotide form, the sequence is TGTGCCAGCAGTTACTCGGTTGCGACTGAAGCTTTCTTT. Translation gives CASSYSVATEAFF.